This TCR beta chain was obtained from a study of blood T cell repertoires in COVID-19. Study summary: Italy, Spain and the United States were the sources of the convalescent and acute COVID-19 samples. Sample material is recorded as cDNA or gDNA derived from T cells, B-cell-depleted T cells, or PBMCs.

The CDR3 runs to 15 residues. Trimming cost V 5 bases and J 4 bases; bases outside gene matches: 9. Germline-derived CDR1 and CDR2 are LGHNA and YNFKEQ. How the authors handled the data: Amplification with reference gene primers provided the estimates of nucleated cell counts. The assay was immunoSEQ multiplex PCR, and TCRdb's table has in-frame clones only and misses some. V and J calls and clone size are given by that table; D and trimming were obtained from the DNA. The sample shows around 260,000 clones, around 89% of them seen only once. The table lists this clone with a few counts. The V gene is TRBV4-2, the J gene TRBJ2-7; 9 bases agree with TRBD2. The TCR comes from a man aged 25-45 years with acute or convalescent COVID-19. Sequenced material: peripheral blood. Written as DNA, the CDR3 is TGTGCCAGCAGCGACGTAGCGGGAGTCGGATACGAGCAGTACTTC. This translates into CASSDVAGVGYEQYF.